This entry features one T cell receptor beta chain sequence. These data are taken from a study of blood T cell repertoires in COVID-19. CDR1 SGHRS and CDR2 YFSETQ come from the germline V gene. The CDR3 is made up of 13 amino acids. V lost 1 base to trimming and J lost 4 bases, with 5 bases between them. As originally analysed: Estimated nucleated cell counts came from reference gene primer amplification. Only in-frame clones appear in the TCRdb table, and some are missing; sequencing was by immunoSEQ multiplex PCR. The DNA was the basis for D and trimming; V, J and clone size are from that table. The sample includes 120,000 to 150,000 clones, around 85% seen only once; the top ten take approximately 2.7%.

Sequenced: peripheral blood. The chain uses TRBV5-1 and TRBJ2-2, with D unclear. The receptor's source is a woman aged 40 to 49 with active or convalescent COVID-19. CDR3 nucleotides: TGCGCCAGCAGCTTGTCAGGCACCGGGGAGCTGTTTTTT. It codes for CASSLSGTGELFF.